The source of this T cell receptor beta chain is a study of shared clonotypes between healthy human individuals (dated by TCRdb to the early 2020s). General notes on the study: The cohort included a few men and two women between 18 and 49 years of age. Per donor, three plates each were used for CD4 naive and CD4 memory, two for CD8 naive, and one for CD8 memory. To estimate repertoire size and how much clonotypes are shared between individuals, the study performed deep sequencing of blood TCR repertoires from about 5 healthy adults. To increase sequencing depth and limit assay-specific biases, different laboratories used diverse techniques to prepare libraries and sequence TCR repertoires. Per donor, leukapheresis produced somewhere between about 0.8 and 9 billion PBMCs. What the study reported, not specific to this receptor: Even with the large sequencing depth, rarefaction of the sorted-subset datasets indicated that sequencing was incomplete. Only blood was sampled, and tissue TCR repertoires likely differ from those in blood. Clonotypes shared by all four sorted-subset donors showed higher generation probabilities than non-shared clonotypes. Pairwise subsampling led to the expectation that sequencing depth would affect the degree of clonotype sharing among donors. Naive subsets generally had larger estimated clonotype richness than memory subsets. Across four donors, about 5% of naive CD4, approximately 3.6% of naive CD8, 2.3% of memory CD4, and over 0.35% of memory CD8 clonotypes were shared. The small number of donors limited the genetic and exposure-history diversity represented.

TCR CDR3 regions were amplified from genomic DNA by multiplex PCR using the deep immunoSEQ assay. Extracted genomic DNA from each cell subset was distributed evenly across all wells of several immunoSEQ 96-well plates, and each plate was treated as a replicate. For sorted subsets, each replicate PCR was loaded with roughly 0.2 ug genomic DNA, equivalent to 30,000 or so T cell genomes. Purified libraries were quantified with a Qubit 3.0 fluorometer, sized on a Bioanalyzer 2100, and re-quantified with the KAPA Library Quantification kit. Each immunoSEQ 96-well plate was sequenced on its own single-read 150-cycle Illumina NextSeq 550 flow cell. Per the authors' processing: The immunoSEQ output contained only junctional sequences without quality scores, so filtering could not match that applied to full-length reads. Sequences were annotated with PyIR, a Python wrapper for IgBLAST v1.9, using IMGT germline references to assign V/J genes and CDR3. Any read was removed if the V/J assignment was weak (E-value above 1e-6), the CDR3 was missing, or the read contained stop codons, out-of-frame junctions, or ambiguous translated residues. V3J clonotypes were defined by identical inferred V gene, J gene, and CDR3 amino acid sequence. Percentage overlap between repertoires was computed as shared unique clonotypes divided by the size of the smaller repertoire. Repertoire richness was assessed with RTK rarefaction, the Chao1 estimator, and Recon v2.1 estimates of unobserved clonotypes. OLGA was used to compute generation probabilities for all TCRbeta clonotypes that the gDNA method yielded from a handful of donors. TCRdb limited this immuneACCESS table to in-frame rearrangements with V and J called. A share of clones is missing; checked studies link under half to unresolved V genes, and the rest is unexplained. V and J calls and clone size are as listed in that table; D and trimming were resolved from the DNA. In all, the sample holds approximately 700,000 clones, and roughly 73% of those were seen once. The top ten clones comprise roughly 1.9% of the sample.

V ends up 0 bases short and J 3 bases short, with an unmatched junction base count of 1. The germline V gene provides CDR1 SGHRS and CDR2 YFSETQ. From its cysteine to its phenylalanine, the CDR3 spans 16 amino acids. The read is trimmed to its CDR3 DNA, 48 bases read in frame from base 1. The donors were healthy, HIV-negative adults with no recently reported acute infections or vaccinations. Every donor was a Caucasian adult residing in Nashville, Tennessee, USA. CD4+ T cells were enriched through magnetic negative selection, after which naive cells were positively selected on CD45RA and the remaining negative fraction served as the memory subset. After blood collection by leukapheresis, PBMCs were isolated using Ficoll-Histopaque density gradient centrifugation and then cryopreserved in the vapor phase of liquid nitrogen. Purity and quantity of every magnetically sorted T cell population were checked by analytical flow cytometry. Genomic DNA was isolated from each sorted fraction and quantified by UV absorbance on a Nanodrop 2000c.

This clone was seen a handful of times. It lacks a known antigen. No much larger clonotype is one base removed from it; base qualities were not supplied. The same CDR3 also results from other DNA sequences found in this sample. The receptor chain draws on TRBV5-1 and TRBJ2-1; 12 nucleotides in the junction match TRBD2. The clonotype originates from a woman in her 30s in good health. The sample taken for sequencing was memory CD4+ T cells sorted from blood. Interpreted using the paper, the cell subset or site label stands for: CD45RA-negative fraction. The nucleotide sequence is given as TGCGCCAGCAGCTTGGGGACTAGCGGGGTCTACAATGAGCAGTTCTTC. This translates into CASSLGTSGVYNEQFF.